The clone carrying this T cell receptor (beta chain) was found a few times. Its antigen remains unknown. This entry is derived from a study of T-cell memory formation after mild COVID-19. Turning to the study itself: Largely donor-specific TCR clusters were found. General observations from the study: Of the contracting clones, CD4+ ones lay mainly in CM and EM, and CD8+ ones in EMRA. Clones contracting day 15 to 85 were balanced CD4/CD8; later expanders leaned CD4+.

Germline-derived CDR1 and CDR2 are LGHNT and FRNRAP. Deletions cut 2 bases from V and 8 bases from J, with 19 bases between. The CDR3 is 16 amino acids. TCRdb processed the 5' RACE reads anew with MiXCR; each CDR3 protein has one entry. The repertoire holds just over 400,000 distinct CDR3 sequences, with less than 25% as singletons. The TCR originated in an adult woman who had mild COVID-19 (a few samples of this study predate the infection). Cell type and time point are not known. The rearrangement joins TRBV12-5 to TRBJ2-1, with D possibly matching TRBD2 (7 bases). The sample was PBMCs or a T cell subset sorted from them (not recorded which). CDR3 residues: CASGLPGGESRDEQFF. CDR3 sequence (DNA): TGTGCTAGTGGTTTGCCGGGGGGCGAGAGTCGGGATGAGCAGTTCTTC.